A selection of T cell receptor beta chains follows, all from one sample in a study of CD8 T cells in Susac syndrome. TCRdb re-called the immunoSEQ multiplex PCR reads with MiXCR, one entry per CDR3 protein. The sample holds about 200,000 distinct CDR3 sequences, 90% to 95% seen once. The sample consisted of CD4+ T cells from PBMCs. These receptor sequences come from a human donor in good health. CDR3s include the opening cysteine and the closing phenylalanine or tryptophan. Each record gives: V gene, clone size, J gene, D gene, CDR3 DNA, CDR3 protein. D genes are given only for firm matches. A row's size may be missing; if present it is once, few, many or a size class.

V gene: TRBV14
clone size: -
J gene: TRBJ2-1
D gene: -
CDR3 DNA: TGTGCCAGCAGCCCTGGCCGCAATGAGCAGTTCTTC
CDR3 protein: CASSPGRNEQFF

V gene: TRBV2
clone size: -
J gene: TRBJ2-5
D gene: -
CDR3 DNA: TGTGCCAGCAGGGTTGACCTCCAAGAGACCCAGTACTTC
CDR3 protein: CASRVDLQETQYF

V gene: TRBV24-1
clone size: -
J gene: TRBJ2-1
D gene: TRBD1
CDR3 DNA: TGTGCCACCAGTGACCCGGGACAGCTAAACAATGAGCAGTTCTTC
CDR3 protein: CATSDPGQLNNEQFF

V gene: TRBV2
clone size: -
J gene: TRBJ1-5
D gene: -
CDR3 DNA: TGTGCCAGCAAAGCAACGGAGGGTTCTGGCAATCAGCCCCAGCATTTT
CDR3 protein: CASKATEGSGNQPQHF

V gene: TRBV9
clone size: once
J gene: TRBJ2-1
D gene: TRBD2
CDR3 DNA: TGTGCCAGCAGCGTAGGTCCGCTAGCGGGGTACTATGAGCAGTTCTTC
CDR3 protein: CASSVGPLAGYYEQFF

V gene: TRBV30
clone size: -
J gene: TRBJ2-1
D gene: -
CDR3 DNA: TGTGCCTGGAGTGATCGGCTACCGTCTTACAATGAGCAGTTCTTC
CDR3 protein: CAWSDRLPSYNEQFF

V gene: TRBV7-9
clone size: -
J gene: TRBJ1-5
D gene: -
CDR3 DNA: TGTGCCAGCAGTATTCAGGGGTATCAGCCCCAGCATTTT
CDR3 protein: CASSIQGYQPQHF

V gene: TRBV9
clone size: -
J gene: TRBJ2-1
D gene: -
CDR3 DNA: TGTGCCAGCAGCGTAGCTTTGGGGGCCCACAATGAGCAGTTCTTC
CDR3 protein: CASSVALGAHNEQFF

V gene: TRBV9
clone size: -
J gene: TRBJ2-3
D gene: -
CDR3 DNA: TGTGCCAGCAGCGTAGGAGTGACACTTAGCACAGATACGCAGTATTTT
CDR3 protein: CASSVGVTLSTDTQYF

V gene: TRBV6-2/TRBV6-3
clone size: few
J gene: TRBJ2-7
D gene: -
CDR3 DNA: TGTGCCAGCAGCAATTCCTACGAGCAGTACTTC
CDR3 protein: CASSNSYEQYF

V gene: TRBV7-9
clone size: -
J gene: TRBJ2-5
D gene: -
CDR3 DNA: TGTGCCAGCAGCTTATCCGCCCAAGAGACCCAGTACTTC
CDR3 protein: CASSLSAQETQYF

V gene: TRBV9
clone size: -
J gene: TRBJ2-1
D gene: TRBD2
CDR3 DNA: TGTGCCAGCAGCCTCCTAGCGGGATCTAATGAGCAGTTCTTC
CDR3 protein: CASSLLAGSNEQFF

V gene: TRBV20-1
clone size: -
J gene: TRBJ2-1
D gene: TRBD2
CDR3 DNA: TGCAGTGCTAGACGGGGCGGGAGGGCCCGTAATGAGCAGTTCTTC
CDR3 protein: CSARRGGRARNEQFF

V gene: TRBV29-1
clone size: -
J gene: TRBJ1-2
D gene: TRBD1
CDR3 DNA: TGCAGCGTCTCCTACACCCAGGGGGATGGCTACACCTTC
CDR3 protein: CSVSYTQGDGYTF

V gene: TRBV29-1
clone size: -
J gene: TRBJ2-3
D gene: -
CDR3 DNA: TGCAGCGTTCTGAAATCAGATACGCAGTATTTT
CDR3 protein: CSVLKSDTQYF

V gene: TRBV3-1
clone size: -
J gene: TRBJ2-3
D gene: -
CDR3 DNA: TGTGCCAGCAGCCAAGATCAAGGGATTACGCAGTATTTT
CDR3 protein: CASSQDQGITQYF

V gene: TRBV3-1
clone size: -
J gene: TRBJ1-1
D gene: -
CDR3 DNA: TGTGCCAGCAGCCAATCTGCTATTAACACTGAAGCTTTCTTT
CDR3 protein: CASSQSAINTEAFF

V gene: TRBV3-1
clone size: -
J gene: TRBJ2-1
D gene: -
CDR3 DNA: TGTGCCAGCAGCCAAGTTGAAGAGCAGTTCTTC
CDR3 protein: CASSQVEEQFF

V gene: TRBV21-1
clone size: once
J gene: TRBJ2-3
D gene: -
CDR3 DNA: TGTGCCAGCAGCAAAGGTGGCGGGAGTGAGGATACGCAGTATTTT
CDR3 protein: CASSKGGGSEDTQYF

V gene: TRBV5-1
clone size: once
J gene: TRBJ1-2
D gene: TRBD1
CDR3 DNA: TGCGCCAGCAGCCCCGGGCAGGGGGGGCATGGCTACACCTTC
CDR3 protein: CASSPGQGGHGYTF

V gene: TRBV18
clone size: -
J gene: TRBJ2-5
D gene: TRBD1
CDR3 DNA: TGTGCCAGCTCCCTCGTACAGGGGGGTGTCGGAGAGACCCAGTACTTC
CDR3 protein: CASSLVQGGVGETQYF

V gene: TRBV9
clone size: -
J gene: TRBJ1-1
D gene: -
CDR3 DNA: TGTGCCAGCAGCGTAGGAGTTCCGGGGGAAATCCGCACTGAAGCTTTCTTT
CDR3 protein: CASSVGVPGEIRTEAFF

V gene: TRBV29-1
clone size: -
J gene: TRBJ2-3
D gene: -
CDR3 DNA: TGCAGCGTGCTTCTTTCCGGCACAGATACGCAGTATTTT
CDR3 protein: CSVLLSGTDTQYF

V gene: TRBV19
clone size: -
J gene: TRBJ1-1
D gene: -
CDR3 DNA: TGTGCCAGCCAGACACGGAACACTGAAGCTTTCTTT
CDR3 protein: CASQTRNTEAFF

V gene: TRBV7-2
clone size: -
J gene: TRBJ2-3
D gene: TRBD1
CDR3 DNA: TGTGCCGACACGACAGGGGCGGGAGATACGCAGTATTTT
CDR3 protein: CADTTGAGDTQYF

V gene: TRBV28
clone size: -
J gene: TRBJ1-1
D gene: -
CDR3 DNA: TGTGCCAGCAGCATAAGACAGCTGAACACTGAAGCTTTCTTT
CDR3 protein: CASSIRQLNTEAFF

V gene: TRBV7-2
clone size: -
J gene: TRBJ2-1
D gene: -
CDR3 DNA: TGTGCCAGCAGCTCCCCCGGGGGCGAGCAGTTCTTC
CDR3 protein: CASSSPGGEQFF

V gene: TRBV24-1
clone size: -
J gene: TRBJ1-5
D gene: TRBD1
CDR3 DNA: TGTGCCATCTTATTCGACAGGGCGGATCAGCCCCAGCATTTT
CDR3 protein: CAILFDRADQPQHF

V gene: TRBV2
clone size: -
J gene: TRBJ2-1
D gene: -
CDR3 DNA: TGTGCCAGCAGTGAGATCTCCAGGGCGGATGAGCAGTTCTTC
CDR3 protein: CASSEISRADEQFF